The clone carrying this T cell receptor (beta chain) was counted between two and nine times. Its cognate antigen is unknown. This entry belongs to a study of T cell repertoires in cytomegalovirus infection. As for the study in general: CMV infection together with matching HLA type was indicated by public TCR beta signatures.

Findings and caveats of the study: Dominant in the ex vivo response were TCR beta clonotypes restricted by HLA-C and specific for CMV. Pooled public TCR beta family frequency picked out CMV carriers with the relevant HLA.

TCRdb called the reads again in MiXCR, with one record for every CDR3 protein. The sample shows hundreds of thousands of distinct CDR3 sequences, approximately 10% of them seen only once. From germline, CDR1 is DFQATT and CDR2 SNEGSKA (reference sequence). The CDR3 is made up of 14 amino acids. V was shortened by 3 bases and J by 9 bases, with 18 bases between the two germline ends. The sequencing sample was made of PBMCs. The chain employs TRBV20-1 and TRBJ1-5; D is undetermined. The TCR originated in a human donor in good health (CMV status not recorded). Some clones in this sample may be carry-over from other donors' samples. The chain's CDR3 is CSASGSRLLGPQHF. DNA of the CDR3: TGCAGTGCTAGCGGGTCGAGGCTTCTGGGGCCCCAGCATTTT.